The 7 T cell receptor beta chains given below trace back to one sample, sequenced in a study of T cell responses to AZD1222 COVID-19 vaccine. Sequencing used immunoSEQ multiplex PCR; TCRdb keeps in-frame clones, though not all of them. The sample comprises 80,000 or so clones, around nine tenths of which are singletons, and 4.5% rests with the top ten. Sequenced here: peripheral blood, sampled on day 0 of MenACWY control vaccination. All receptors derive from an adult in good health.

The chain recombines TRBV7-9 with TRBJ1-3, with 9 bases aligning to TRBD1. J gave up 0 bases and V 4 bases, and 7 bases lay outside the gene matches. CDR3 length: 17 residues. Germline CDR1 SEHNR, CDR2 FQNEAQ (reference sequence). The CDR3 spells CASSSSGDRASGNTIYF. The DNA for the CDR3 is TGTGCCAGCAGCTCTTCGGGGGACAGGGCCTCTGGAAACACCATATATTTT.

V and J are TRBV29-1 and TRBJ2-7; TRBD2 agrees at 10 bases. The CDR3 is 13 amino acids. CDR1 is SQVTM, CDR2 ANQGSEA, per germline. Trimming removed 7 bases from V and 7 bases from J; junction bases left unmatched: 10. The CDR3: CSGELAGREEQYF. The DNA for the CDR3 is TGCAGCGGAGAACTAGCGGGAAGGGAGGAGCAGTACTTC.

J is TRBJ2-1 and V is TRBV10-3; D is unresolved. Germline values: CDR1 ENHRY, CDR2 SYGVKD. Trimming took 7 bases from V and 2 from J, leaving 12 bases between them. The CDR3 spans 14 residues. Written as DNA, the CDR3 is TGTGCCATCAAGAGAGAGAATGCCTACAATGAGCAGTTCTTC. Translating gives CAIKRENAYNEQFF.

The chain links TRBV3-1 (or the pseudogene TRBV3-2) to TRBJ2-3; 12 positions agree with TRBD2. The CDR3 sequence is 17 residues long. The junction had 8 bases not matched to a gene; V was cut back by 1 base and J by 6 bases. CDR1 is LGHDT, CDR2 YNNKEL, per germline (reference sequence). CDR3 nucleotides: TGTGCCAGCAGCCAAGGGACTAGCGGGAATACTGCGGATACGCAGTATTTT. Amino acids: CASSQGTSGNTADTQYF.

The gene calls are TRBV5-6 and TRBJ1-2; 8 bases are a match to TRBD1. CDR1 is SGHDT, CDR2 YYEEEE, per germline. Germline trimming cut 2 bases from V and 2 bases from J; bases unmatched to any gene: 2. The CDR3 is made up of 14 amino acids. For the CDR3, the DNA is TGTGCCAGCAGCTTTGGACAGGGAAACTATGGCTACACCTTC. Its translation is CASSFGQGNYGYTF.

J is TRBJ2-1 and V is TRBV9; TRBD2 might be the D (5 bases). CDR1 is SGDLS and CDR2 is YYNGEE in the germline V gene. The V and J ends lost 3 bases and 4 bases respectively, with 11 bases between them. There are 14 residues in the CDR3. In DNA, the CDR3 is TGTGCCAGCAGCGGGACTGGGATTTACAATGAGCAGTTCTTC. This sequence encodes CASSGTGIYNEQFF.

The V gene is TRBV5-4, the J gene TRBJ1-2, with D perhaps TRBD1 (5 bases). CDR1 and CDR2 (germline): SGHNT, YYREEE (reference sequence). The V end was cut by 5 bases, the J end by 7 bases, with 21 bases between. The CDR3 runs 15 residues. The CDR3 loop is CASRKPDDSPSGYTF. In DNA form, the CDR3 reads TGTGCCAGCAGGAAACCTGACGACAGTCCCTCTGGCTACACCTTC.